These 25 T cell receptor beta chains came from one sample sequenced in a study of cytomegalovirus exposure and HLA in healthy donors. The PCR used 60 Vbeta and 13 Jbeta primers. Clones were sequenced by immunoSEQ multiplex PCR, and TCRdb holds only the in-frame ones, with some missing. This sample has under 200,000 clones, with around 82% found just once. The specimen was PBMCs. All receptors come from a man in his forties in good health and CMV-seronegative.

The chain employs TRBV6-5 and TRBJ2-5, with D possibly matching TRBD1 (6 bases). Germline values: CDR1 MNHEY, CDR2 SVGAGI. The CDR3 has 12 residues. V was shortened by 6 bases and J by 5 bases, with 10 bases between the two germline ends. In DNA form, the CDR3 reads TGTGCCAGCAGCCGGACAGCTGAGACCCAGTACTTC. As protein: CASSRTAETQYF.

The chain combines TRBV5-1 with TRBJ2-3, with D maybe TRBD1 (6 bases). Deletions cut 4 bases from V and 2 bases from J, with 20 bases between. The CDR3 is made up of 17 amino acids. The germline CDR1 and CDR2 sequences are SGHRS and YFSETQ. The CDR3 coding sequence is TGCGCCAGCAGCCCGGTACCAGACAGGAGGAACACAGATACGCAGTATTTT. It is translated as CASSPVPDRRNTDTQYF.

This rearrangement joins TRBV2 to TRBJ2-5; 9 nucleotides line up with TRBD2. The CDR3 loop spans 15 amino acids. V gave up 8 bases and J gave up 2 bases; unmatched junction bases: 9. Germline CDR1 SNHLY, CDR2 FYNNEI. The CDR3 sequence is CASGLAGRGQETQYF. In DNA, the CDR3 is TGTGCCAGCGGTCTAGCGGGAAGGGGTCAAGAGACCCAGTACTTC.

The V call is TRBV29-1, the J call TRBJ1-2; no firm D call. The CDR3 sequence is 12 residues long. The V end was cut by 5 bases, the J end by 8 bases, with 15 bases between. From germline, CDR1 is SQVTM and CDR2 ANQGSEA. The CDR3 sequence is CSVPREGFGYTF. DNA of the CDR3: TGCAGCGTTCCGAGGGAGGGTTTCGGCTACACCTTC.

The chain has TRBV7-7 and TRBJ2-1, with TRBD2 identical over 8 bases. Germline values: CDR1 SSHAT, CDR2 FNYEAQ (reference sequence). The CDR3 covers 15 residues. The V and J ends lost 1 base and 4 bases, in that order; junction bases with no gene match: 3. The CDR3 spells CASSLGSGNYNEQFF. The CDR3 nucleotides are TGTGCCAGCAGCTTAGGTAGCGGGAATTACAATGAGCAGTTCTTC.

The gene calls are TRBV7-2 and TRBJ1-3; 7 bases are shared with TRBD1. V lost 5 bases and J lost 4; bases outside the gene matches: 5. CDR3 length equals 14 residues. Germline CDR1 SGHTA, CDR2 FQGNSA. The CDR3 region has the DNA TGTGCCAGCAGCCAGACAGGGTCCGGAAACACCATATATTTT. It is translated as CASSQTGSGNTIYF.

This sequence joins TRBV18 and TRBJ1-4, with 11 bases matching TRBD1. Germline CDR1 reads KGHSH; CDR2 reads LQKENI. This CDR3 is 16 amino acids long. V shed 4 bases and J 4 bases; nucleotides not matched to a gene: 5. Here the CDR3 DNA reads TGTGCCAGCTCACTCGGACAGGGGGCCTATAATGAAAAACTGTTTTTT. Its protein product is CASSLGQGAYNEKLFF. The full variable domain, in which reference TRBV18 and TRBJ1-4 provide the parts outside the CDR3, is NAGVMQNPRHLVRRRGQEARLRCSPMKGHSHVYWYRQLPEEGLKFMVYLQKENIIDESGMPKERFSAEFPKEGPSILRIQQVVRGDSAAYFCASSLGQGAYNEKLFFGSGTQLSVL.

This clone came up a few times. The chain combines TRBV5-4 with TRBJ2-7, with TRBD2 identical over 10 bases. This CDR3 comprises 16 residues. The V gene's germline CDR1 is SGHNT and CDR2 YYREEE (reference sequence). V was pared by 2 bases and J by 2 bases, with 7 bases of the junction left unmatched. CDR3 nucleotides: TGTGCCAGCAGCTTAAAAGCCGGGACTAGCGCCTACGAGCAGTACTTC. Translation: CASSLKAGTSAYEQYF. Based on the CDR3 plus reference TRBV5-4 and TRBJ2-7, the full variable domain is ETGVTQSPTHLIKTRGQQVTLRCSSQSGHNTVSWYQQALGQGPQFIFQYYREEENGRGNFPPRFSGLQFPNYSSELNVNALELDDSALYLCASSLKAGTSAYEQYFGPGTRLTVT.

V gene TRBV5-5 combines with J gene TRBJ2-7, with 7 bases fitting TRBD2. Germline V gene data show CDR1 as SGHKS and CDR2 as YYEKEE (reference sequence). The CDR3 runs to 14 residues. After removal of 3 bases from V and 4 bases from J, the junction contained 7 bases not matched to a gene. The CDR3 is CASSYGLGDYEQYF. For the CDR3, the DNA is TGTGCCAGCAGCTACGGACTAGGGGATTACGAGCAGTACTTC.

The V call is TRBV5-1, the J call TRBJ2-7; TRBD2 might be the D (6 bases). The CDR3 length is 15 residues. V lost 4 bases, J lost 5 bases, and 19 bases lay in between. Looked up from germline, CDR1 is SGHRS and CDR2 is YFSETQ. CDR3 DNA: TGCGCCAGCAGCCCCCTCGACTCAGCGGGCCACGAGCAGTACTTC. It specifies CASSPLDSAGHEQYF.

The genes are TRBV5-4 and TRBJ2-3; 12 bases line up with TRBD2. V lost 5 bases, J lost 5 bases, and 0 bases stayed unmatched. The CDR3 contains 13 residues. Germline CDR1 reads SGHNT; CDR2 reads YYREEE (reference sequence). The CDR3 nucleotides read TGTGCCAGCAGGACTAGCGGGGGAGATACGCAGTATTTT. Translated: CASRTSGGDTQYF.

This chain links TRBV6-1 with TRBJ1-2; D ambiguous. The CDR3 runs 15 residues. CDR1 is MNHNS, CDR2 SASEGT, per germline. V lost 1 base, J lost 2 bases, and 11 bases lay in between. The CDR3 sequence is CASSEVVGRNYGYTF. The DNA of the CDR3 is TGTGCCAGCAGTGAAGTTGTGGGGAGGAACTATGGCTACACCTTC.

J is TRBJ1-5 and V is TRBV29-1, with 8 bases that match TRBD1. J lost 5 bases, V lost 4 bases, and 4 bases had no gene match. Germline V gene lookup returns CDR1 SQVTM and CDR2 ANQGSEA. The CDR3 runs to 13 residues. The CDR3 region has the DNA TGCAGCGTTGGGACAGGGTCCGATCAGCCCCAGCATTTT. Translating it yields CSVGTGSDQPQHF.

J is TRBJ2-3 and V is TRBV5-4; possible D gene TRBD2, 5 bases. V was shortened by 3 bases and J by 1 base, with 9 bases between the two germline ends. Germline values: CDR1 SGHNT, CDR2 YYREEE (reference sequence). This CDR3 is 14 amino acids long. The CDR3 is CASSSVRGTDTQYF. For the CDR3, the DNA is TGTGCCAGCAGCTCAGTGAGGGGCACAGATACGCAGTATTTT.

This clone is medium-sized. The chain is built from TRBV30 and TRBJ2-6; 9 nucleotides agree with TRBD2. This CDR3 comprises 17 residues. The V segment lost 5 bases and the J segment 1 base; nucleotides outside the gene matches: 9. Germline V gene lookup returns CDR1 GTSNPN and CDR2 SVGIG (reference sequence). Here the CDR3 DNA reads TGTGCCTGGTCCCTAGCGGGATCATCATCTGGGGCCAACGTCCTGACTTTC. This encodes CAWSLAGSSSGANVLTF.

V gene TRBV6-5 combines with J gene TRBJ1-4; TRBD1 agrees at 9 bases. Germline V gene sequence: CDR1 MNHEY, CDR2 SVGAGI. The CDR3 runs 15 residues. Trimming took 5 bases from V and 7 from J; bases not matched to a gene: 8. The CDR3, as DNA: TGTGCCAGCAGTACCGGGACAGGGCGCGGTGAAAAACTGTTTTTT. It specifies CASSTGTGRGEKLFF.

This chain joins TRBV19 and TRBJ1-1; unclear D gene. The CDR3 is made up of 15 amino acids. The germline V and J ends were trimmed by 6 bases and 3 bases, with 17 bases remaining between them. CDR1 is LNHDA and CDR2 is SQIVND in the germline V gene (reference sequence). The CDR3 nucleotides read TGTGCCAGTAGACCCTCAGGTCGATGGGACACTGAAGCTTTCTTT. Protein: CASRPSGRWDTEAFF.

The chain has TRBV7-2 and TRBJ1-2; D might be TRBD1 (5 bases). In germline, CDR1 is SGHTA, CDR2 FQGNSA. V was shortened by 3 bases and J by 2 bases, with 7 bases between the two germline ends. The CDR3 covers 13 residues. CDR3 in amino acids: CASSFSGNYGYTF. CDR3 nucleotides: TGTGCCAGCAGCTTCTCAGGGAACTATGGCTACACCTTC.

V gene TRBV7-2 combines with J gene TRBJ1-5, with no clear D. Germline V gene data show CDR1 as SGHTA and CDR2 as FQGNSA. Trimming pared 7 bases from V and 1 base from J, leaving 5 bases between. CDR3 length: 12 residues. The CDR3: CASTTSNQPQHF. DNA for the CDR3: TGTGCCAGCACCACAAGCAATCAGCCCCAGCATTTT.

This clone is a singleton in its sample. The V call is TRBV7-2, the J call TRBJ1-1, with 9 bases fitting TRBD1. With 5 bases clipped from V and 11 bases from J, the junction kept 6 bases outside the gene matches. The CDR3 extends over 12 amino acids. Germline values: CDR1 SGHTA, CDR2 FQGNSA. DNA of the CDR3: TGTGCCAGCAGCCCGGACAGGGGAAGGGCTTTCTTT. It codes for CASSPDRGRAFF.

Written as DNA, the CDR3 is TGTGCCAGCAGCTTAGTTGGAGGTGGCTACAATGAGCAGTTCTTC. Translated, it gives CASSLVGGGYNEQFF. The chain uses TRBV7-2 and TRBJ2-1, with D possibly matching TRBD2 (5 bases). The V end was cut by 1 base, the J end by 3 bases, with 10 bases between. Germline CDR1 SGHTA, CDR2 FQGNSA. The CDR3 loop spans 15 amino acids.

The chain has TRBV2 and TRBJ1-1, with TRBD1 as a possible D gene (5 bases). The CDR3 runs 15 residues. CDR1 SNHLY and CDR2 FYNNEI come from the germline V gene. Trimming stripped 5 bases from V and 4 bases from J, with 17 bases between. The CDR3 reads CASSLRRGEGTEAFF. CDR3 in DNA: TGTGCCAGCAGTCTCCGTAGAGGGGAGGGCACTGAAGCTTTCTTT.

DNA for the CDR3: TGTGCCAGCAGCTTACGGTCCGGGGGACTAGCACTCAATGAGCAGTTCTTC. Translated, it gives CASSLRSGGLALNEQFF. V usage is TRBV7-8 and J usage is TRBJ2-1; 9 positions agree with TRBD2. The CDR3 consists of 17 residues. The ends lost 2 bases at V and 6 bases at J; junction bases unmatched: 11. Germline V gives CDR1 SGHVS, CDR2 FQNEAQ.

V is TRBV4-3 and J is TRBJ2-2; no firm D call. V lost 4 bases and J lost 4, with 19 bases in between. The CDR3 is 17 residues long. Germline CDR1 and CDR2: LGHNA and YSLEER. CDR3 in DNA: TGCGCCAGCAGCCTAAAGTGGCAGGCCGAACGCACCGGGGAGCTGTTTTTT. This sequence encodes CASSLKWQAERTGELFF.

The chain links TRBV7-9 to TRBJ1-5, with a weak D call TRBD1 (6 bases). The V end lost 8 bases, the J end lost 5 bases, and 13 bases lay between the germline ends. The CDR3 runs 13 residues. CDR1 and CDR2 from the germline V gene are SEHNR and FQNEAQ (reference sequence). The CDR3 loop is CASSTGSYQPQHF. The CDR3 DNA sequence: TGTGCCAGCTCTACAGGGTCATATCAGCCCCAGCATTTT.